The rows below give T cell receptor beta chains drawn from one sample of a study of naive and memory T cell subsets. TCRdb re-derived calls from the 5' RACE reads in MiXCR, one entry per CDR3 protein. Of 55,000 to 70,000 distinct CDR3 sequences listed, roughly 6.7% were seen once; the top ten hold about a tenth. Receptor source: a male donor in good health. Each CDR3 is given with its conserved first and last residue. The D gene is left open where the match is weak.

d_call: -
v_call: TRBV12-3/TRBV12-4
j_call: TRBJ1-5
cdr3_aa: CASSLTDLQPQHF

d_call: -
v_call: TRBV6-6
j_call: TRBJ1-5
cdr3_aa: CASSYTDTIEQPQHF

d_call: -
v_call: TRBV11-1
j_call: TRBJ2-1
cdr3_aa: CASSPQNGALTYNEQFF

d_call: -
v_call: TRBV9
j_call: TRBJ2-1
cdr3_aa: CASSGSGTLSYNEQFF

d_call: TRBD2
v_call: TRBV20-1
j_call: TRBJ2-1
cdr3_aa: CSARLAGGPGKLNEQFF

d_call: -
v_call: TRBV6-2/TRBV6-3
j_call: TRBJ2-5
cdr3_aa: CATGRGETQYF

d_call: -
v_call: TRBV11-1
j_call: TRBJ1-2
cdr3_aa: CASSSAGYGYTF

d_call: TRBD1
v_call: TRBV7-9
j_call: TRBJ2-1
cdr3_aa: CASSSPGQGPNEQFF

d_call: -
v_call: TRBV7-9
j_call: TRBJ2-2
cdr3_aa: CASSLPFSDTGELFF

d_call: -
v_call: TRBV6-6
j_call: TRBJ2-1
cdr3_aa: CASRALASRTNEQFF

d_call: TRBD2
v_call: TRBV7-8
j_call: TRBJ2-7
cdr3_aa: CASSPLAGRSYEQYF

d_call: -
v_call: TRBV12-3/TRBV12-4
j_call: TRBJ2-3
cdr3_aa: CASSLMGSSTDTQYF

d_call: -
v_call: TRBV5-1
j_call: TRBJ2-5
cdr3_aa: CASSFYRQETQYF

d_call: TRBD2
v_call: TRBV11-1
j_call: TRBJ2-7
cdr3_aa: CASSLGEGLIYEQYF

d_call: -
v_call: TRBV3-1
j_call: TRBJ1-6
cdr3_aa: CASGSWGASYNSPLHF

d_call: TRBD2
v_call: TRBV27
j_call: TRBJ2-1
cdr3_aa: CASSYTGGGNEQFF

d_call: TRBD2
v_call: TRBV9
j_call: TRBJ2-1
cdr3_aa: CASSASGGASYNEQFF

d_call: -
v_call: TRBV20-1
j_call: TRBJ1-4
cdr3_aa: CSAREWGQGGEKLFF

d_call: -
v_call: TRBV29-1
j_call: TRBJ2-2
cdr3_aa: CSVGERDAGELFF

d_call: TRBD2
v_call: TRBV5-1
j_call: TRBJ2-3
cdr3_aa: CASSLGLAASSTDTQYF

d_call: -
v_call: TRBV11-2
j_call: TRBJ2-7
cdr3_aa: CASSLVGVPPYEQYF

d_call: -
v_call: TRBV6-5
j_call: TRBJ2-2
cdr3_aa: CASSYTGAAAGELFF

d_call: -
v_call: TRBV19
j_call: TRBJ2-2
cdr3_aa: CASYVTGELFF

d_call: -
v_call: TRBV7-9
j_call: TRBJ2-2
cdr3_aa: CASSLEWDTGELFF

d_call: -
v_call: TRBV3-1
j_call: TRBJ2-6
cdr3_aa: CASSQPSKSGANVLTF

d_call: TRBD1
v_call: TRBV6-5
j_call: TRBJ1-1
cdr3_aa: CASSVSDFEGASVGGEAFF

d_call: TRBD1
v_call: TRBV29-1
j_call: TRBJ1-2
cdr3_aa: CSVPRQGAYRGWDGYTF